This TCR beta chain was identified in a study of T cell repertoires in cytomegalovirus infection. Study background: Public TCR beta signatures marked donors with CMV infection and the matching HLA. The study, taken as a whole, reports: Using cumulative public TCR beta family frequency, the authors identified those who carried CMV together with the relevant HLA.

One entry per CDR3 protein results from TCRdb running MiXCR on the reads. The data hold 200,000 or so distinct CDR3 sequences, with about 28% observed a single time. On this clonotype itself: Antigen unknown.

This CDR3 has 15 amino acids. V was pared by 1 base and J by 5 bases, with 13 bases between. The germline CDR1 and CDR2 sequences are SGHNT and YYREEE (reference sequence). The sample was PBMCs. The clonotype comes from a human donor in good health (CMV status not recorded). Some clones in this sample may be carry-over from other donors' samples. This chain connects TRBV5-4 to TRBJ1-3; no clear D gene. CDR3 sequence: CASSLNGPTRNTIYF. The CDR3, as DNA: TGTGCCAGCAGCTTGAACGGACCGACGAGAAACACCATATATTTT.